Shown below are 18 T cell receptor beta chains from a single sample sequenced in a study of cytotoxic CD8 clonotypes in ibrutinib-treated CLL. TCRdb's table, derived via immunoSEQ multiplex PCR, lists solely in-frame clones and lacks some. The table lists 150,000 or so clones, approximately 85% of them singletons. The sequences come from PBMCs, collected after 24 months of ibrutinib treatment. Receptor source: a human donor with chronic lymphocytic leukemia.

Remarks on this clone: The same CDR3 is also encoded by other DNA sequences in this sample. The chain uses TRBV11-2 and TRBJ2-7; D gene ambiguous. CDR1 SGHAT and CDR2 FQNNGV come from the germline V gene. V was shortened by 1 base and J by 1 base, with 5 bases between the two germline ends. This CDR3 has 13 residues. The CDR3 coding sequence is TGTGCCAGCAGCTTAGCTCAGTCCTACGAGCAGTACTTC. Protein sequence: CASSLAQSYEQYF. The full variable domain, rest sourced from reference TRBV11-2 and TRBJ2-7, is EAGVAQSPRYKIIEKRQSVAFWCNPISGHATLYWYQQILGQGPKLLIQFQNNGVVDDSQLPKDRFSAERLKGVDSTLKIQPAKLEDSAVYLCASSLAQSYEQYFGPGTRLTVT.

The rearrangement uses TRBV2 and TRBJ2-7; perhaps TRBD1 as D (6 bases). Germline assignment: CDR1 SNHLY and CDR2 FYNNEI. The CDR3 runs to 15 residues. Trimming took 7 bases from V and 3 from J, leaving 19 bases between them. The CDR3 nucleotides read TGTGCCAGCAAGCTTTCAGGGGCGTTGGGCTACGAGCAGTACTTC. The encoded protein is CASKLSGALGYEQYF.

The chain combines TRBV5-6 with TRBJ1-4; TRBD1 matches 10 bases. CDR1 is SGHDT and CDR2 is YYEEEE in the germline V gene. The CDR3 is 15 residues long. V gave up 2 bases and J gave up 11 bases; unmatched junction bases: 9. CDR3 protein: CASSLLTGGDPKLFF. CDR3 nucleotide sequence: TGTGCCAGCAGCTTATTGACAGGGGGCGATCCCAAACTGTTTTTT.

In this sample, this clone turned up once. The V and J genes are TRBV30 and TRBJ2-7; 10 nucleotides agree with TRBD1. CDR1 is GTSNPN and CDR2 is SVGIG in the germline V gene (reference sequence). V lost 3 bases to trimming and J lost 5 bases; unmatched junction nucleotides: 10. CDR3 length equals 15 residues. This CDR3 reads CAWRRSGQGWNEQYF. CDR3 DNA sequence: TGTGCCTGGAGGCGATCGGGACAGGGGTGGAACGAGCAGTACTTC.

This clone has at least ten counts. The genes are TRBV7-9 and TRBJ2-3; unclear D gene. V dropped 8 bases and J dropped 2 bases, with 8 bases sitting between them. The germline V gene has CDR1 SEHNR and CDR2 FQNEAQ (reference sequence). This CDR3 comprises 12 residues. Here the CDR3 DNA reads TGTGCCAGCGGGGAAATCACAGATACGCAGTATTTT. The encoded protein is CASGEITDTQYF.

The chain is built from TRBV7-9 and TRBJ2-5; weak D call: TRBD1 (6 bases). V lost 3 bases and J lost 2, with 10 bases in between. Germline CDR1 and CDR2: SEHNR and FQNEAQ (reference sequence). The CDR3 totals 14 residues. CDR3 region: CASSLGHTQETQYF. As DNA, the CDR3 is TGTGCCAGCAGCTTGGGACACACACAAGAGACCCAGTACTTC. The variable domain in full, with the rest retrieved from reference TRBV7-9 and TRBJ2-5, is DTGVSQNPRHKITKRGQNVTFRCDPISEHNRLYWYRQTLGQGPEFLTYFQNEAQLEKSRLLSDRFSAERPKGSFSTLEIQRTEQGDSAMYLCASSLGHTQETQYFGPGTRLLVL.

This chain connects TRBV7-2 to TRBJ2-7; D possibly corresponds to TRBD1 (6 bases). This CDR3 comprises 15 residues. The V gene's germline CDR1 is SGHTA and CDR2 FQGNSA. V lost 5 bases to trimming and J lost 4 bases, with 18 bases between them. The CDR3 DNA reads as TGTGCCAGCAGCAATCCCCCCAGGGGTGTTTACGAGCAGTACTTC. Translation gives CASSNPPRGVYEQYF.

The chain carries TRBV18 and TRBJ2-7; perhaps TRBD2 as D (5 bases). This CDR3 region has 13 residues. Deletions cut 6 bases from V and 6 bases from J, with 15 bases between. Germline CDR1 is KGHSH and CDR2 is LQKENI. This CDR3 is CASSSTRETEQYF. As DNA, the CDR3 is TGTGCCAGCTCTTCCACGAGGGAGACCGAGCAGTACTTC.

V gene TRBV5-6 combines with J gene TRBJ2-1, with D perhaps given as TRBD1 or TRBD2 (5 bases each). Germline V gives CDR1 SGHDT, CDR2 YYEEEE. The CDR3 sequence is 15 residues long. Trimming removed 4 bases from V and 5 bases from J, with 16 bases in between. The CDR3 reads CASSHSSGTNNEQFF. DNA of the CDR3: TGTGCCAGCAGCCACTCTTCAGGGACGAACAATGAGCAGTTCTTC.

This chain uses TRBV28 with TRBJ2-1, with TRBD2 matching 7 bases. CDR1 is MDHEN, CDR2 SYDVKM, per germline. The V and J ends lost 6 bases and 8 bases, in that order; junction bases with no gene match: 13. The CDR3 extends over 15 amino acids. This chain's CDR3 is CASSKAGSGRDEQFF. The DNA of the CDR3 is TGTGCCAGCAGCAAAGCCGGGTCAGGGAGGGATGAGCAGTTCTTC.

The chain carries TRBV10-3 and TRBJ1-2; D call uncertain. V was clipped by 4 bases and J by 5 bases, with 5 bases between them. The CDR3 covers 11 residues. In germline, CDR1 is ENHRY, CDR2 SYGVKD. The CDR3 loop reads CAISAEYGYTF. The DNA for the CDR3 is TGTGCCATCAGTGCAGAATATGGCTACACCTTC.

CDR3 amino acids: CASSQDHREGWQPQHF. CDR3 nucleotides: TGCGCCAGCAGCCAAGACCACAGGGAAGGATGGCAGCCCCAGCATTTT. V usage is TRBV4-1 and J usage is TRBJ1-5, with a weak D call TRBD1 (6 bases). The CDR3 is 16 residues long. Germline V gene data show CDR1 as MGHRA and CDR2 as YSYEKL. Trimming cost V 0 bases and J 7 bases, with 16 bases left between them.

This sequence joins TRBV19 and TRBJ2-7; perhaps TRBD2 as D (5 bases). The germline V gene encodes CDR1 LNHDA and CDR2 SQIVND (reference sequence). Between the trimmed V and J ends, which lost 1 base and 0 bases, there was a span of 10 bases. The CDR3 extends over 15 amino acids. CDR3 sequence: CASSIAVGSSYEQYF. The CDR3, as DNA: TGTGCCAGTAGTATAGCAGTTGGGAGCTCCTACGAGCAGTACTTC.

The CDR3 region is CASRRTGTEAFF. CDR3 DNA: TGTGCCAGCAGGAGGACGGGGACTGAAGCTTTCTTT. The chain is built from TRBV2 and TRBJ1-1; unclear D gene. Germline V gene data show CDR1 as SNHLY and CDR2 as FYNNEI. This CDR3 region has 12 residues. V was cut by 6 bases and J by 5 bases, with 10 bases left in between. The variable domain in full, with the rest retrieved from reference TRBV2 and TRBJ1-1, is EPEVTQTPSHQVTQMGQEVILRCVPISNHLYFYWYRQILGQKVEFLVSFYNNEISEKSEIFDDQFSVERPDGSNFTLKIRSTKLEDSAMYFCASRRTGTEAFFGQGTRLTVV.

The rearrangement joins TRBV6-5 to TRBJ1-6, with 7 bases aligning to TRBD1. This CDR3 region has 15 residues. J was trimmed by 3 bases and V by 4 bases; bases with no gene match: 3. Germline V lookup: CDR1 MNHEY, CDR2 SVGAGI. CDR3 DNA: TGTGCCAGCAGTTCCAGGGGGAACTATAATTCACCCCTCCACTTT. It specifies CASSSRGNYNSPLHF.

The rearrangement uses TRBV19 and TRBJ2-4, with TRBD2 matching over 15 bases. CDR3 length equals 17 residues. V gave up 3 bases and J gave up 6 bases; unmatched junction bases: 6. CDR1 and CDR2 from the germline V gene are LNHDA and SQIVND (reference sequence). The CDR3 DNA sequence: TGTGCCAGTAGTATTGAGGGACTAGCGGGGGGAGTAAACATTCAGTACTTC. Amino acid sequence: CASSIEGLAGGVNIQYF.

This clone is a singleton in its sample. This chain uses TRBV9 with TRBJ2-7; D is possibly TRBD1 (5 bases). This CDR3 has 15 residues. Germline CDR1 and CDR2: SGDLS and YYNGEE. The ends were cut back, 0 bases at V and 1 base at J, with 11 bases in the middle. This chain's CDR3 is CASSVGLTGSYEQYF. In DNA form, the CDR3 reads TGTGCCAGCAGCGTAGGTCTCACAGGATCCTACGAGCAGTACTTC. The full variable domain, its missing parts supplied by reference TRBV9 and TRBJ2-7, is DSGVTQTPKHLITATGQRVTLRCSPRSGDLSVYWYQQSLDQGLQFLIQYYNGEERAKGNILERFSAQQFPDLHSELNLSSLELGDSALYFCASSVGLTGSYEQYFGPGTRLTVT.

The chain uses TRBV6-5 and TRBJ2-5; tentatively, D is TRBD1 or TRBD2 (6 bases each). The V end lost 3 bases, the J end lost 2 bases, and 13 bases lay between the germline ends. Germline lookup yields CDR1 MNHEY and CDR2 SVGAGI. The CDR3 length is 15 residues. As DNA, the CDR3 is TGTGCCAGCAGTTATATAGGGGGGCTTCAAGAGACCCAGTACTTC. Amino acids: CASSYIGGLQETQYF.